This is a list of T cell receptor beta chains from one sample in a study of T cell responses to AZD1222 COVID-19 vaccine. TCRdb's copy holds only in-frame clones and misses some; the assay was immunoSEQ multiplex PCR. The data contain approximately 120,000 clones, roughly 84% of them seen just once; the ten biggest clones take up around a sixth. This sample comprised peripheral blood, obtained on day 0 of AZD1222 vaccination. The receptor set was obtained from an adult in good health. Both conserved end residues are part of each CDR3. The order of the fields is J gene, CDR3 length, D gene, clone size, V gene, CDR3 DNA, CDR3 protein. A D gene is named only where the DNA matches it firmly. Expanded clones get a size class; other rows say once, few or many, or leave the size out.

>TRBJ2-7|14|-|-|TRBV6-2/TRBV6-3
TGTGCCAGCAGTTACCAGGGCCGGAACTACGAGCAGTACTTC
CASSYQGRNYEQYF
>TRBJ2-1|15|-|-|TRBV5-1
TGCGCCAGCAGGGTGGCCGGGGTAACCTACAATGAGCAGTTCTTC
CASRVAGVTYNEQFF
>TRBJ1-6|15|TRBD1|-|TRBV5-6
TGTGCCAGCAGCCCGGGACAGCTTAAAACGAAGCCCCTCCACTTT
CASSPGQLKTKPLHF
>TRBJ1-2|13|TRBD1|-|TRBV29-1
TGCAGCGTGCCAAGACAGGGTGGGTATGGCTACACCTTC
CSVPRQGGYGYTF
>TRBJ1-2|13|-|-|TRBV24-1
TGTGCCACCAGTGATTTCGGGACGGGAGGCTACACCTTC
CATSDFGTGGYTF
>TRBJ1-1|13|-|-|TRBV18
TGTGCCAGCTCACCACCAGTGAACACTGAAGCTTTCTTT
CASSPPVNTEAFF
>TRBJ1-6|12|-|few|TRBV5-1
TGCGCCAGCAGTTCAGGGTATTCACCCCTCCACTTT
CASSSGYSPLHF
>TRBJ1-2|14|-|-|TRBV28
TGTGCCAGCAGTTTAACGAGGGGGGCGCCGGGCTACACCTTC
CASSLTRGAPGYTF
>TRBJ1-1|15|TRBD1|-|TRBV4-1
TGCGCCAGCAGCCAAGTTTCGACAGGGCAGACTGAAGCTTTCTTT
CASSQVSTGQTEAFF
>TRBJ1-2|15|TRBD1|-|TRBV9
TGTGCCAGCACGGCATGGGGACAGGGATCCTATGGCTACACCTTC
CASTAWGQGSYGYTF
>TRBJ2-1|15|TRBD2|-|TRBV9
TGTGCCAGCAGCGTCAGCGGGACTTGGCCGAATGAGCAGTTCTTC
CASSVSGTWPNEQFF
>TRBJ2-6|15|-|-|TRBV7-3
TGTGCCAGCAGTGCCACAAGCTCTGGGGCCAACGTCCTGACTTTC
CASSATSSGANVLTF
>TRBJ2-1|12|TRBD2|-|TRBV7-9
TGTGCCAGCAGCGGGACTAGCGGTGAGCAGTTCTTC
CASSGTSGEQFF
>TRBJ1-3|15|-|-|TRBV27
TGTACCAGCAGTTTAACAGTCTCCTCTGGAAACACCATATATTTT
CTSSLTVSSGNTIYF
>TRBJ2-1|17|TRBD1|once|TRBV5-1
TGCGCCAGCAGCTTGTTAGGACAGGAGTTTACCTACAATGAGCAGTTCTTC
CASSLLGQEFTYNEQFF
>TRBJ1-1|12|-|-|TRBV5-6
TGTGCCAGCAGCCTGACAGTAACTGAAGCTTTCTTT
CASSLTVTEAFF